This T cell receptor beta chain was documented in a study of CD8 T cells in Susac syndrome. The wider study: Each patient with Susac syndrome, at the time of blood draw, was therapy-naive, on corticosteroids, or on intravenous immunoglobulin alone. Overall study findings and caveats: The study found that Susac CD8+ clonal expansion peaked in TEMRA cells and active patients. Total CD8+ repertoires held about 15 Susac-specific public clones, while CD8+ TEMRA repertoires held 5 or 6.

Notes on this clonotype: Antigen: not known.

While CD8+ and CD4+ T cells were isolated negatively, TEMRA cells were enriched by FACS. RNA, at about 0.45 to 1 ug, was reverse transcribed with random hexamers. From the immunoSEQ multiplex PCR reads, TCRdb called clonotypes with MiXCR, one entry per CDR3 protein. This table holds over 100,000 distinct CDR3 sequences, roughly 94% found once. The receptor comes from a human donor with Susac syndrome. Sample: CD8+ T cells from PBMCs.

As DNA, the CDR3 is TGTGCCAGCAGCCAAGGGGGCTACGAGCAGTACTTC. It codes for CASSQGGYEQYF. The J gene is TRBJ2-7, the V gene TRBV14; D is uncertain. Germline loops: CDR1 SGHDN, CDR2 FVKESK. The CDR3 consists of 12 residues. Trimming cost V 1 base and J 3 bases, with 4 bases left between them.